This paragraph covers one T cell receptor (beta chain) sequence. The CDR3 length is 11 residues. V lost 4 bases to trimming and J lost 5 bases, with 5 bases between them. Germline CDR1 reads SGHNT; CDR2 reads YYREEE (reference sequence). This sample stems from a study of T cell changes during pregnancy in multiple sclerosis. Repertoires were generated with immunoSEQ multiplex PCR, while TCRdb's copy carries only in-frame clones and drops some. This table holds about 100,000 clones, about 94% found once. Material: peripheral blood, obtained before pregnancy. The receptor was derived from a female donor with multiple sclerosis, enrolled in a pregnancy study. The V and J genes are TRBV5-4 and TRBJ2-3; no clear D. This chain's CDR3 is CASSPGDTQYF. As DNA, the CDR3 is TGTGCCAGCAGCCCGGGAGATACGCAGTATTTT. Full variable domain (missing parts from reference TRBV5-4 and TRBJ2-3): ETGVTQSPTHLIKTRGQQVTLRCSSQSGHNTVSWYQQALGQGPQFIFQYYREEENGRGNFPPRFSGLQFPNYSSELNVNALELDDSALYLCASSPGDTQYFGPGTRLTVL.